The following is a TCR beta chain sequence with its context. The data originate from a study of cytomegalovirus exposure and HLA in healthy donors. Between the trimmed V and J ends, which lost 2 bases and 1 base, there was a span of 17 bases. This CDR3 has 17 amino acids. Germline V gene data show CDR1 as MGHDK and CDR2 as SYGVNS. 13 Jbeta primers and 60 Vbeta primers were used for the PCR. Only in-frame clones appear in the TCRdb table, and some are missing; sequencing was by immunoSEQ multiplex PCR. The sample records approximately 180,000 clones, roughly 76% being singletons. The chain links TRBV25-1 to TRBJ2-5, with a weak D call TRBD2 (6 bases). The receptor comes from a woman under 30 in good health and CMV-seropositive. The sample taken for sequencing was PBMCs. CDR3 bases: TGTGCCAGCAGTGAAGGTTTGACGGGAGATTTCCAAGAGACCCAGTACTTC. Its protein is CASSEGLTGDFQETQYF.